The present TCR beta chain was sequenced within a study of cytomegalovirus exposure and HLA in healthy donors. Study-wide findings and caveats: Rarity marked most TCR sequences, yet some public TCRs occurred in many donors.

Trimming took off 6 bases at V and 0 bases at J, with 15 bases between the two ends. The germline V gene encodes CDR1 MNHEY and CDR2 SMNVEV (reference sequence). The CDR3 sequence is 16 residues long. The repertoire was sequenced with immunoSEQ multiplex PCR; TCRdb's copy has only in-frame clones and lacks some. The data contain approximately 160,000 clones, around 96% of them singletons. In the case of this clone: Its antigen is not identified.

The TCR comes from a woman between 18 and 29 years old in good health and CMV-seronegative. The sequenced material came from PBMCs. V and J are TRBV27 and TRBJ1-3; the D is unclear. CDR3 region: CASRSLLGHSGNTIYF. Written as DNA, the CDR3 is TGTGCCAGCAGGTCTTTATTGGGCCACTCTGGAAACACCATATATTTT.